This T cell receptor (beta chain) came from a study of OX40 agonist ivuxolimab in advanced cancers. V was cut by 4 bases and J by 5 bases, with 25 bases left in between. The CDR3 has 17 amino acids. Per germline, CDR1 SQVTM and CDR2 ANQGSEA. Measured with immunoSEQ multiplex PCR; TCRdb has only the in-frame clones, and not every one. Of fewer than 110,000 clones listed, around 90% are singletons. The chain combines TRBV29-1 with TRBJ2-3, with D maybe TRBD2 (5 bases). This receptor was obtained from an adult with an advanced solid tumor such as melanoma, head and neck, liver or kidney cancer. The specimen comprised CD4+ or CD8+ T cells sorted from blood, sampled in a trial of the OX40 agonist ivuxolimab. In nucleotides, the CDR3 is TGCAGCGTTGCTAAGGGCTTAGCGCCGCTCGCGAAAGATACGCAGTATTTT. Translated: CSVAKGLAPLAKDTQYF.